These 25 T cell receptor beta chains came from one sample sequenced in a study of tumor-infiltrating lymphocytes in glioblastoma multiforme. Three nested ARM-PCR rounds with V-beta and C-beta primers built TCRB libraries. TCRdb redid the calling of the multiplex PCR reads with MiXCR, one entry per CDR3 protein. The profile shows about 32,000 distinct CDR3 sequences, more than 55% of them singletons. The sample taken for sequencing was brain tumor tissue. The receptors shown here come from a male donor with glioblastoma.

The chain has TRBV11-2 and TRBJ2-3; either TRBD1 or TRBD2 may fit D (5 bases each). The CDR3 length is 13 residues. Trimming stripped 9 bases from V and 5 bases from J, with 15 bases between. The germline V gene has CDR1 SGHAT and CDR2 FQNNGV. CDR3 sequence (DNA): TGTGCCAGTAGCGACGGGGCCATAGATACGCAGTATTTT. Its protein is CASSDGAIDTQYF. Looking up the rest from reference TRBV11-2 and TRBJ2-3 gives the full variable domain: EAGVAQSPRYKIIEKRQSVAFWCNPISGHATLYWYQQILGQGPKLLIQFQNNGVVDDSQLPKDRFSAERLKGVDSTLKIQPAKLEDSAVYLCASSDGAIDTQYFGPGTRLTVL.

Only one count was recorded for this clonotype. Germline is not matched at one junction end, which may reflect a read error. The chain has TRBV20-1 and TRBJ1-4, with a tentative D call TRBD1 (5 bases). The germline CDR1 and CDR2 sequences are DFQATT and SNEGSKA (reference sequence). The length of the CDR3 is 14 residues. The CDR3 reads CSARDGATNEKLLF. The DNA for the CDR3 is TGCAGTGCTAGAGACGGGGCAACTAATGAAAAACTGCTTTTT.

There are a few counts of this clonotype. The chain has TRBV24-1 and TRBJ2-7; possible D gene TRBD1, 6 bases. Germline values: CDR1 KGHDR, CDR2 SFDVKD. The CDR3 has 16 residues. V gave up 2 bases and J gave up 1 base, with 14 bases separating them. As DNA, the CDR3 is TGTGCCACCAGTGATTCCCGAAGGGACAATTCCTACGAGCAGTACTTC. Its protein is CATSDSRRDNSYEQYF.

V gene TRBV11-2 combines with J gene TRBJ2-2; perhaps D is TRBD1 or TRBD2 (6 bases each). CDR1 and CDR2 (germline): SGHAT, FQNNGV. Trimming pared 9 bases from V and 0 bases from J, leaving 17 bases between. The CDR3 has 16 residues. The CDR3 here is CASRAGGIANTGELFF. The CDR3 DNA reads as TGTGCCAGTCGAGCCGGGGGCATAGCGAACACCGGGGAGCTGTTTTTT.

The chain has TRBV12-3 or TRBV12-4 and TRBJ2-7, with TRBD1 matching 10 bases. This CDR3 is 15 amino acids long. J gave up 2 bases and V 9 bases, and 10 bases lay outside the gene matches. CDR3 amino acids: CASSRQGAIPYEQYF. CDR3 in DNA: TGTGCCAGTTCGAGACAGGGGGCTATTCCCTACGAGCAGTACTTC.

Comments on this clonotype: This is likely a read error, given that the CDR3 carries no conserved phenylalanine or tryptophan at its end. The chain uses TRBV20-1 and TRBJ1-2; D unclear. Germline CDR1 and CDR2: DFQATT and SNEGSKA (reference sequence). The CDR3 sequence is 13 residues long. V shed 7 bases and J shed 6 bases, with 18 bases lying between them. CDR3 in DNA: TGCAGTGTTAGTGATAGGAAAGGGAATGGCTACACCGTC. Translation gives CSVSDRKGNGYTV.

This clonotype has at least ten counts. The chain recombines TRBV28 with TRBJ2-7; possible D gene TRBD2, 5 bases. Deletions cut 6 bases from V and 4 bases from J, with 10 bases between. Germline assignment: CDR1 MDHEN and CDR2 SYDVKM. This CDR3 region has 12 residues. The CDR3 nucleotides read TGTGCCAGCAGGAGGGCTCCGTACGAGCAGTACTTC. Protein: CASRRAPYEQYF.

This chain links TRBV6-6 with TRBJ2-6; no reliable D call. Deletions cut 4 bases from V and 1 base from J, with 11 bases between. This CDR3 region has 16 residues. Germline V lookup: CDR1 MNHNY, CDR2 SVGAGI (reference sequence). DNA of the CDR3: TGTGCCAGCAGTTTTCCTCGTAGGTCTGGGGCCAACGTCCTGACTTTC. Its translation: CASSFPRRSGANVLTF.

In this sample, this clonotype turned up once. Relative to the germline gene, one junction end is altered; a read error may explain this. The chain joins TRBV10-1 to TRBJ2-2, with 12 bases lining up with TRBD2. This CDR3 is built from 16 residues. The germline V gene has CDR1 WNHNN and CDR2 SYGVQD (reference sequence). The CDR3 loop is CVSSETASGRAGELFF. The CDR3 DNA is TGTGTCAGCAGTGAAACGGCTAGCGGGAGGGCCGGGGAGCTGTTTTTT.

The CDR3 sequence is CSVETSYNEQFF. CDR3 in DNA: TGCAGCGTCGAGACGTCCTACAATGAGCAGTTCTTC. V is TRBV29-1 and J is TRBJ2-1; D call uncertain. Germline lookup yields CDR1 SQVTM and CDR2 ANQGSEA. Trimming took 6 bases from V and 1 from J, leaving 7 bases between them. CDR3 length equals 12 residues.

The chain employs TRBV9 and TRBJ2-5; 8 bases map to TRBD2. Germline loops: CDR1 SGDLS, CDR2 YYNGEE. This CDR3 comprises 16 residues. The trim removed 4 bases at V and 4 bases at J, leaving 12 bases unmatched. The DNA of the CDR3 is TGTGCCAGCAGCACTTCATCCGGGACTAGAAGAGAGACCCAGTACTTC. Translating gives CASSTSSGTRRETQYF.

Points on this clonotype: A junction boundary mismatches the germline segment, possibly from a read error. For the CDR3, the DNA is TGTGCCAGCTGTGAAACTAGCCCCTACGAGCAGTACTTC. It codes for CASCETSPYEQYF. The V gene is TRBV6-1, the J gene TRBJ2-7, with D possibly TRBD2 on 6 matching bases. The germline CDR1 and CDR2 sequences are MNHNS and SASEGT. This CDR3 is 13 amino acids long.

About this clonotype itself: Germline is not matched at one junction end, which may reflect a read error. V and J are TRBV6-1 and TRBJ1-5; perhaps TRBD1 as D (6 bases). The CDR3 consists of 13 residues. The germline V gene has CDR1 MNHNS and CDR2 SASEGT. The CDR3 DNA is TGTGCCAACATCCTCGGGGGCGGTCAGTCCCAGCATTTT. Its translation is CANILGGGQSQHF.

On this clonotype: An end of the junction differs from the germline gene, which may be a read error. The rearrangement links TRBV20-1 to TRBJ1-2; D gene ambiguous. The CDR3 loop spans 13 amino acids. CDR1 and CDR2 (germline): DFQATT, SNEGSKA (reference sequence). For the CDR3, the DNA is TGCAGTGCTAGAGATCGGAAGAGTGATGGCTGCACCTTC. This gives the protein CSARDRKSDGCTF.

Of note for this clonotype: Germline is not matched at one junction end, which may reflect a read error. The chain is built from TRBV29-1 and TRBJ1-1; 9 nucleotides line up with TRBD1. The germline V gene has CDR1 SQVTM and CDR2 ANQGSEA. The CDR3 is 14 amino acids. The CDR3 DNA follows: TGCAGCGCCGGGACAGGGATTTATAACACTGAAGCCTTCTTT. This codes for CSAGTGIYNTEAFF.

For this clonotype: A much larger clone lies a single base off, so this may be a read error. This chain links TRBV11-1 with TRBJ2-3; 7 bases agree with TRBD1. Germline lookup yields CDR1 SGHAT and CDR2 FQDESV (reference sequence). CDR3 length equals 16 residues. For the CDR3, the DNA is TGTGCCAGCGGCTTTTTCGGACAGGTAGACACAGATACGCAGTATTTT. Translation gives CASGFFGQVDTDTQYF.

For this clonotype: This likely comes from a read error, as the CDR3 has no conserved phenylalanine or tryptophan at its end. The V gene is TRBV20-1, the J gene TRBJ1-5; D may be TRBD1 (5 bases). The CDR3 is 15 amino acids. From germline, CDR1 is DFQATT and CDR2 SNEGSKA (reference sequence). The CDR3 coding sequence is TGTAGTGCTAGGGACCACGGGAGAAGCAATCAGCCCCAGCATTTG. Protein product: CSARDHGRSNQPQHL.

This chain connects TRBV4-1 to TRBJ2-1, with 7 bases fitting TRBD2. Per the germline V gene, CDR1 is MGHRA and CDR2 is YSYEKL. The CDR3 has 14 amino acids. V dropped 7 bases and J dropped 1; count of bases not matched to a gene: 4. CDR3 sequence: CASKTSPSYNEQFF. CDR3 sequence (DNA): TGCGCCAGCAAGACTAGCCCTTCCTACAATGAGCAGTTCTTC.

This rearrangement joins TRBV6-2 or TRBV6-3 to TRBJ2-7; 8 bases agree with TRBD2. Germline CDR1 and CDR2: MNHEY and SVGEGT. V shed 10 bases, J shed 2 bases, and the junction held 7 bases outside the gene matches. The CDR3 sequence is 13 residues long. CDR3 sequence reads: CAIRVAGTYEQYF. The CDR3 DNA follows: TGTGCCATCCGAGTAGCGGGAACCTACGAGCAGTACTTC.

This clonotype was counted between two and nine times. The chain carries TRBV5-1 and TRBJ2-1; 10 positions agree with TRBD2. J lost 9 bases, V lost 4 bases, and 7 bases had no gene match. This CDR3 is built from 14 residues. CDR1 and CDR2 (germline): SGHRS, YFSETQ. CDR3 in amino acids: CASSTTSGNIEQFF. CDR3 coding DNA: TGCGCCAGCAGCACAACTAGCGGGAACATTGAGCAGTTCTTC.

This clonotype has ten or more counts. The DNA of the CDR3 is TGTGCCACATCTACACAGGACAATAATGAAAAACTGTTTTTT. It is translated as CATSTQDNNEKLFF. The gene calls are TRBV6-2 or TRBV6-3 and TRBJ1-4; perhaps TRBD1 as D (5 bases). V gave up 10 bases and J gave up 4 bases, with 16 bases separating them. The length of the CDR3 is 14 residues. Looked up from germline, CDR1 is MNHEY and CDR2 is SVGEGT.

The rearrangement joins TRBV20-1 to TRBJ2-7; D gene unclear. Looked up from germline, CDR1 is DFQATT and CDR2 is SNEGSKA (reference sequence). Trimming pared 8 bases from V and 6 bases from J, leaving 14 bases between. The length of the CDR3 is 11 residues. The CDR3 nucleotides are TGCAGTTTTAGTGGCCCAACCGAGCAGTACTTC. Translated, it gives CSFSGPTEQYF.

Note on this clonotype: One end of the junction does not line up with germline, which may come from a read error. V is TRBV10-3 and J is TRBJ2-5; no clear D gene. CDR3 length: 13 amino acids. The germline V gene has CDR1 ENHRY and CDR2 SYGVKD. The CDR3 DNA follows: TGTGCCATCAGTGAGAGTCAGAAAGAGACCAAGTACTTC. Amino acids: CAISESQKETKYF.

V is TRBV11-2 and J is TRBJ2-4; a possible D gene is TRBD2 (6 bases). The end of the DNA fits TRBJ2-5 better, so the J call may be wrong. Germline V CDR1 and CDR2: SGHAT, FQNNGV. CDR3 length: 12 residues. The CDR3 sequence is CASSFGGGTQYF. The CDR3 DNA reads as TGTGCCAGCAGCTTTGGGGGAGGGACCCAGTACTTC.

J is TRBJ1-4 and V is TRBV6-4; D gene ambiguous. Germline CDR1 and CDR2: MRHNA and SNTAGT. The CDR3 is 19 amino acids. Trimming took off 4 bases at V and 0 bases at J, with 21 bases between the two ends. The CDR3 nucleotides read TGTGCCAGCAGTGGCCATCCCGGACGGAGCTTTGCAACTAATGAAAAACTGTTTTTT. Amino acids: CASSGHPGRSFATNEKLFF.